Each of the 6 T cell receptor beta chains below was sequenced from the same sample in a study of blood T cell repertoires in COVID-19. Sequenced by immunoSEQ multiplex PCR; TCRdb stores in-frame clones only, minus some. The profile shows 150,000 to 200,000 clones, 81% of them singletons. Specimen: peripheral blood. The receptors stem from a human donor in a cohort sampled during active COVID-19.

The V gene is TRBV5-6, the J gene TRBJ2-2; 9 bases match TRBD1. The V and J ends lost 4 bases and 6 bases, in that order; junction bases with no gene match: 4. The CDR3 length is 14 residues. Per germline, CDR1 SGHDT and CDR2 YYEEEE. CDR3 region: CASSLRQGAGELFF. CDR3 DNA sequence: TGTGCCAGCAGCCTAAGACAGGGGGCCGGGGAGCTGTTTTTT.

V is TRBV7-2 and J is TRBJ2-5; D is possibly TRBD2 (6 bases). Germline values: CDR1 SGHTA, CDR2 FQGNSA. Trimming left V 9 bases short and J 2 bases short, with 7 bases between. The CDR3 is 11 residues long. The CDR3 nucleotides read TGTGCCAGTCGGGAGCAAGAGACCCAGTACTTC. Its protein product is CASREQETQYF.

This chain joins TRBV12-3 or TRBV12-4 and TRBJ2-2; TRBD1 matches 7 bases. The CDR3 contains 13 residues. J lost 4 bases, V lost 6 bases, and 2 bases had no gene match. The CDR3 sequence is CASRTGITGELFF. The CDR3 DNA sequence: TGTGCCAGCAGGACAGGGATCACCGGGGAGCTGTTTTTT.

The chain uses TRBV29-1 and TRBJ2-1, with 9 bases aligning to TRBD1. Germline trimming cut 2 bases from V and 15 bases from J; bases unmatched to any gene: 17. CDR1 SQVTM and CDR2 ANQGSEA come from the germline V gene. CDR3 length: 15 amino acids. Here the CDR3 reads CSVETGTGSAAKMFF. Here the CDR3 DNA reads TGCAGCGTTGAAACCGGGACAGGGTCGGCAGCCAAAATGTTCTTC.

V usage is TRBV30 and J usage is TRBJ2-2; 13 nucleotides agree with TRBD2. CDR1 is GTSNPN and CDR2 is SVGIG in the germline V gene (reference sequence). The junction had 7 bases not matched to a gene; V was cut back by 3 bases and J by 6 bases. This CDR3 has 16 amino acids. The CDR3 DNA reads TGTGCCTGGAGCCGGACTAGCGGGAGTGGGTCCGGGGAGCTGTTTTTT. Protein product: CAWSRTSGSGSGELFF. The variable domain in full, completed from reference TRBV30 and TRBJ2-2, reads SQTIHQWPATLVQPVGSPLSLECTVEGTSNPNLYWYRQAAGRGLQLLFYSVGIGQISSEVPQNLSASRPQDRQFILSSKKLLLSDSGFYLCAWSRTSGSGSGELFFGEGSRLTVL.

Only one count was recorded for this clone. The chain employs TRBV19 and TRBJ1-3; D gene unclear. Trimming took off 7 bases at V and 0 bases at J, with 10 bases between the two ends. CDR3 length: 14 amino acids. CDR1 and CDR2 from the germline V gene are LNHDA and SQIVND (reference sequence). The CDR3 nucleotides read TGTGCCAGTACGAGGGAAAGCTCTGGAAACACCATATATTTT. This codes for CASTRESSGNTIYF.